One sample yielded the 13 T cell receptor beta chains listed below, sequenced in a study of vaccination effects on CD4 cells after COVID-19 (dated by TCRdb to 2021 to 2024). Libraries came from the immunoSEQ multiplex PCR assay. In TCRdb, the immuneACCESS table is reduced to in-frame sequences with V and J assigned. These tables do not hold every clone; where another copy was compared, an unresolved V gene accounts for under half, and the others remain unexplained. The sample table contains tens of thousands of clones; only one count was recorded for around 73% of them. 1.2% of the sample belongs to the ten largest clones. In the ViraFEST assay, PBMC were stimulated with viral peptide pools, and antigen-specific CD4+ T cell clonotypes were then identified by expansion using TCR sequencing. After more than 9 days of culture, CD4+ T cells were isolated with the EasySep CD4+ T cell isolation kit. Each participant got two doses of an mRNA SARS-CoV-2 vaccine, either BNT162b2 or mRNA-1273.

These receptors' antigens are unknown. The specimen comprised CD4+ T cells from PBMCs cultured with HCoV-229E spike peptides, sampled after COVID-19 vaccination. What the cell subset or site label conveys for this sample: HCoV-229E spike overlapping peptide pool stimulation. The receptor set was obtained from a human donor who received a COVID-19 vaccine.

This clone was recorded once. The chain carries TRBV7-9 and TRBJ1-2; 12 bases map to TRBD1. Germline CDR1 is SEHNR and CDR2 is FQNEAQ (reference sequence). After removal of 4 bases from V and 6 bases from J, the junction contained 9 bases not matched to a gene. This CDR3 is built from 16 residues. CDR3 nucleotide sequence: TGTGCCAGCAGCTCGACCGGAGGGACAGGGGGCAATGGCTACACCTTC. This codes for CASSSTGGTGGNGYTF.

This chain links TRBV15 with TRBJ1-1; no definite D call. CDR1 is LNHNV and CDR2 is YYDKDF in the germline V gene (reference sequence). V gave up 0 bases and J gave up 0 bases, with 8 bases separating them. This CDR3 spans 15 amino acids. DNA for the CDR3: TGTGCCACCAGCAGAGATCTGGGAGTGAACACTGAAGCTTTCTTT. Protein sequence: CATSRDLGVNTEAFF.

The V call is TRBV28, the J call TRBJ2-5; D might be TRBD2 (6 bases). This CDR3 comprises 13 residues. V was shortened by 2 bases and J by 6 bases, with 10 bases between the two germline ends. Per the germline V gene, CDR1 is MDHEN and CDR2 is SYDVKM. The CDR3 sequence is CASSLGGRQTQYF. Here the CDR3 DNA reads TGTGCCAGCAGTTTAGGAGGGCGGCAGACCCAGTACTTC. The variable domain in full, completed from reference TRBV28 and TRBJ2-5, reads DVKVTQSSRYLVKRTGEKVFLECVQDMDHENMFWYRQDPGLGLRLIYFSYDVKMKEKGDIPEGYSVSREKKERFSLILESASTNQTSMYLCASSLGGRQTQYFGPGTRLLVL.

The gene calls are TRBV25-1 and TRBJ2-1, with TRBD1 as a possible D gene (6 bases). Germline CDR1 MGHDK, CDR2 SYGVNS. V shed 4 bases and J shed 8 bases, with 15 bases lying between them. This CDR3 is 14 amino acids long. This chain's CDR3 is CASSGGHPGDEQFF. The CDR3 DNA sequence: TGTGCCAGCAGTGGGGGACACCCTGGGGATGAGCAGTTCTTC.

The chain recombines TRBV10-1 with TRBJ2-5, with 7 nucleotides matching TRBD2. Germline CDR1 and CDR2: WNHNN and SYGVQD (reference sequence). After removal of 6 bases from V and 4 bases from J, the junction contained 11 bases not matched to a gene. The CDR3 extends over 15 amino acids. For the CDR3, the DNA is TGCGCCAGCAGCCAGGGAGGGCAGGGTGGAGAGACCCAGTACTTC. It yields the protein CASSQGGQGGETQYF.

This sequence joins TRBV6-5 and TRBJ2-2, with D tentatively TRBD1 (6 bases). The CDR3 is made up of 14 amino acids. V lost 6 bases to trimming and J lost 3 bases, with 11 bases between them. From germline, CDR1 is MNHEY and CDR2 SVGAGI. The CDR3 here is CASRQGIDTGELFF. The CDR3 DNA reads TGTGCCAGCAGACAGGGAATCGACACCGGGGAGCTGTTTTTT.

The chain carries TRBV9 and TRBJ1-4; TRBD1 is a possible D gene (6 bases). Trimming removed 4 bases from V and 5 bases from J, with 15 bases in between. The CDR3 consists of 15 residues. The germline gives CDR1 SGDLS, CDR2 YYNGEE. CDR3 sequence: CASSLRQDGNEKLFF. CDR3 nucleotide sequence: TGTGCCAGCAGCCTCCGACAGGACGGGAATGAAAAACTGTTTTTT.

This clone came up a few times. This rearrangement joins TRBV9 to TRBJ1-1; D is uncertain. Between the trimmed V and J ends, which lost 1 base and 4 bases, there was a span of 14 bases. This CDR3 contains 15 residues. In germline, CDR1 is SGDLS, CDR2 YYNGEE. CDR3: CASSVPRGDATEAFF. The CDR3 DNA sequence: TGTGCCAGCAGCGTACCCCGAGGTGATGCCACTGAAGCTTTCTTT. Variable domain in full (rest from reference TRBV9 and TRBJ1-1): DSGVTQTPKHLITATGQRVTLRCSPRSGDLSVYWYQQSLDQGLQFLIQYYNGEERAKGNILERFSAQQFPDLHSELNLSSLELGDSALYFCASSVPRGDATEAFFGQGTRLTVV.

The J gene is TRBJ2-3, the V gene TRBV2; perhaps TRBD1 as D (5 bases). The V and J ends lost 5 bases and 1 base respectively, with 13 bases between them. This CDR3 has 15 amino acids. Germline V CDR1 and CDR2: SNHLY, FYNNEI. The CDR3 DNA reads as TGTGCCAGCAGTCCTCAGGGTTTCGGCACAGATACGCAGTATTTT. Its protein is CASSPQGFGTDTQYF.

This clone has more than one count but fewer than ten. This chain's CDR3 is CASSLIGTGMGNTEAFF. Here the CDR3 DNA reads TGCGCCAGCAGCTTGATCGGGACAGGGATGGGGAACACTGAAGCTTTCTTT. The gene calls are TRBV5-1 and TRBJ1-1, with TRBD1 identical over 9 bases. There are 17 residues in the CDR3. Trimming cost V 1 base and J 1 base; bases outside gene matches: 8. Germline CDR1 is SGHRS and CDR2 is YFSETQ.

The gene calls are TRBV21-1 and TRBJ1-1; TRBD1, the table's D call, was not compared with the DNA. TRBV21-1 is recorded as a pseudogene. This CDR3 has 14 amino acids. The CDR3 DNA reads TGTGCCAGCAGCAAATCAGGGGGGAACACTGAAGCTTTCTTT. It is translated as CASSKSGGNTEAFF.

The chain joins TRBV5-1 to TRBJ1-6; D unresolved. The CDR3 sequence is 15 residues long. The V and J ends lost 1 base and 3 bases respectively, with 8 bases between them. Germline CDR1 reads SGHRS; CDR2 reads YFSETQ. The CDR3 reads CASSLSYSYNSPLHF. Here the CDR3 DNA reads TGCGCCAGCAGCTTGTCCTACAGCTATAATTCACCCCTCCACTTT.

The chain carries TRBV7-2 and TRBJ1-5; perhaps TRBD1 as D (6 bases). V gave up 5 bases and J gave up 5 bases, with 10 bases separating them. Germline CDR1 reads SGHTA; CDR2 reads FQGNSA. This CDR3 spans 13 amino acids. The CDR3 region is CASSTNRDQPQHF. CDR3 DNA: TGTGCCAGCAGCACAAACAGGGATCAGCCCCAGCATTTT.